This TCR beta chain was observed in a study of control samples from healthy donors and cancer patients. Clones were sequenced by immunoSEQ multiplex PCR, and TCRdb holds only the in-frame ones, with some missing. The sample lists some 140,000 clones, about 85% seen once, with around 10% in the top ten. CDR3 length equals 13 residues. Trimming cost V 7 bases and J 1 base, with 10 bases left between them. Germline values: CDR1 LGHDT, CDR2 YNNKEL (reference sequence). V usage is TRBV3-1 (or the pseudogene TRBV3-2) and J usage is TRBJ1-1; D not certain. The clonotype was recovered from a woman in her 30s in good health. Specimen: blood. CDR3 sequence reads: CASTPPENTEAFF. Written as DNA, the CDR3 is TGTGCCAGCACCCCCCCTGAGAACACTGAAGCTTTCTTT.